These 21 T cell receptor beta chains were all obtained from the same sample, sequenced in a study of cytomegalovirus exposure and HLA in healthy donors. A multiplex PCR was run with 60 Vbeta primers and 13 Jbeta primers. Using immunoSEQ multiplex PCR, the repertoire was profiled, and TCRdb retains in-frame clones only, with some absent. This sample has tens of thousands of clones, with over 65% found just once. Specimen: PBMCs. These receptors all stem from a man aged 50-59 years in good health and CMV-seropositive.

The table lists this clone with a few counts. The V call is TRBV4-2, the J call TRBJ2-7, with 8 bases matching TRBD2. V trimming: 3 bases; J trimming: 0 bases; junction bases outside the gene matches: 7. The CDR3 has 16 amino acids. Germline V CDR1 and CDR2: LGHNA, YNFKEQ. This CDR3 is CASSQERETSSYEQYF. In nucleotides, the CDR3 is TGTGCCAGCAGCCAGGAGCGGGAGACCAGCTCCTACGAGCAGTACTTC.

The chain carries TRBV6-1 and TRBJ2-1; 11 bases fit TRBD2. The CDR3 sequence is 16 residues long. CDR1 and CDR2 (germline): MNHNS, SASEGT. Unmatched junction bases numbered 6, after V lost 2 bases and J lost 6 bases. The CDR3 DNA sequence: TGTGCCAGCAGTGAATTAGCGGGGGGGTTACTCAATGAGCAGTTCTTC. It encodes CASSELAGGLLNEQFF.

This clone was detected only a few times. This chain connects TRBV19 to TRBJ2-7; 7 nucleotides match TRBD1. The V gene's germline CDR1 is LNHDA and CDR2 SQIVND (reference sequence). CDR3 length: 12 amino acids. Unmatched junction bases numbered 1, after V lost 5 bases and J lost 3 bases. CDR3 loop: CASSRQGYEQYF. The DNA of the CDR3 is TGTGCCAGTAGTCGACAGGGCTACGAGCAGTACTTC.

In the case of this clone: One junction end disagrees with the germline gene, perhaps due to a read error. The V gene is TRBV10-3, the J gene TRBJ2-6; weak D call: TRBD1 (5 bases). This CDR3 region has 15 residues. CDR1 and CDR2 from the germline V gene are ENHRY and SYGVKD. CDR3 region: CAISGSYSGANGLTF. CDR3 sequence (DNA): TGTGCCATCAGTGGTTCGTACTCTGGGGCCAACGGCCTGACTTTC.

A word on this clone: One junction end disagrees with the germline gene, perhaps due to a read error. The genes are TRBV7-9 and TRBJ2-1, with TRBD2 matching 8 bases. Germline V gene sequence: CDR1 SEHNR, CDR2 FQNEAQ (reference sequence). The CDR3 is made up of 18 amino acids. The CDR3 loop is CSSSLGPGGISSYNEQFF. The CDR3, as DNA: TGTTCCAGCAGCTTAGGCCCGGGAGGGATAAGCTCCTACAATGAGCAGTTCTTC.

The chain has TRBV5-1 and TRBJ2-1; 7 nucleotides match TRBD2. The CDR3 extends over 14 amino acids. The junction had 2 bases not matched to a gene; V was cut back by 5 bases and J by 0 bases. CDR1 is SGHRS, CDR2 YFSETQ, per germline. Here the CDR3 DNA reads TGCGCCAGCAGGTCTAGCGGCTCCTACAATGAGCAGTTCTTC. Translating it yields CASRSSGSYNEQFF.

CDR3 coding DNA: TGTGCCAGCAGTGAAGCTGTAGCGAGCAATCAGCCCCAGCATTTT. It yields the protein CASSEAVASNQPQHF. The rearrangement links TRBV6-1 to TRBJ1-5; D is ambiguous. Trimming removed 0 bases from V and 1 base from J, with 7 bases in between. The CDR3 runs 15 residues. Per germline, CDR1 MNHNS and CDR2 SASEGT.

This chain links TRBV19 with TRBJ1-3; 10 nucleotides align to TRBD1. The CDR3 runs 15 residues. Germline CDR1 and CDR2: LNHDA and SQIVND (reference sequence). Losses at the gene ends were 11 bases for V and 4 bases for J; bases not matched to a gene: 11. The CDR3 DNA follows: TGTGCCTCCACCGGGACAGGGGTTGCCGGAAACACCATATATTTT. It is translated as CASTGTGVAGNTIYF.

This clone was seen once. The chain is built from TRBV27 and TRBJ1-2; unclear D gene. The CDR3 is 14 amino acids. Per the germline V gene, CDR1 is MNHEY and CDR2 is SMNVEV (reference sequence). V dropped 4 bases and J dropped 4 bases, with 13 bases sitting between them. As DNA, the CDR3 is TGTGCCAGCAGTTATTCGAGGGCTGGCTATGGCTACACCTTC. Translated: CASSYSRAGYGYTF.

J is TRBJ2-7 and V is TRBV21-1; TRBD2 is the table's D call, not checked against the DNA. TRBV21-1 is marked as a pseudogene. The CDR3 length is 17 residues. As DNA, the CDR3 is TGTGCCAGCAGCAAAAAGGCTAGCGGGCTGCCCTTCTACGAGCAGTACTTC. It translates to CASSKKASGLPFYEQYF.

This clone showed up just once. The chain has TRBV5-1 and TRBJ1-1; no reliable D call. The CDR3 runs to 15 residues. Between the trimmed V and J ends, which lost 0 bases and 1 base, there was a span of 10 bases. Germline V gene sequence: CDR1 SGHRS, CDR2 YFSETQ. In nucleotides, the CDR3 is TGCGCCAGCAGCTTGGCTGCGGTACCGAACACTGAAGCTTTCTTT. It specifies CASSLAAVPNTEAFF.

The rearrangement joins TRBV21-1 to TRBJ1-5; the table's TRBD1 call for D was not verified on the DNA. TRBV21-1 is classified as a pseudogene. This CDR3 region has 15 residues. CDR3 region: CASSKRAGESQPQHF. The DNA for the CDR3 is TGTGCCAGCAGCAAAAGGGCAGGGGAAAGTCAGCCCCAGCATTTT.

V and J are TRBV27 and TRBJ2-3, with 7 bases matching TRBD2. CDR3 size: 19 residues. J was trimmed by 3 bases and V by 2 bases; bases with no gene match: 17. Germline CDR1 reads MNHEY; CDR2 reads SMNVEV (reference sequence). The CDR3 is CASSLMIGWGGGETDTQYF. The CDR3 DNA reads as TGTGCCAGCAGTTTAATGATCGGCTGGGGGGGAGGGGAGACAGATACGCAGTATTTT.

The chain couples TRBV7-3 to TRBJ1-1; 7 nucleotides agree with TRBD1. The CDR3 has 12 residues. After removal of 7 bases from V and 7 bases from J, the junction contained 6 bases not matched to a gene. Germline CDR1 is SGHTA and CDR2 is FQGTGA. CDR3 nucleotide sequence: TGTGCCAGCAAACCCGGGACAGTTGAAGCTTTCTTT. This gives the protein CASKPGTVEAFF.

A remark on this clone: The same CDR3 can be traced to other DNA sequences in this sample. The chain employs TRBV4-1 and TRBJ1-3; 8 bases are shared with TRBD1. The CDR3 has 15 amino acids. Germline trimming cut 3 bases from V and 5 bases from J; bases unmatched to any gene: 6. Per germline, CDR1 MGHRA and CDR2 YSYEKL. CDR3 sequence (DNA): TGCGCCAGCAGCCAGGACGGACAGGGCAGAAACACCATATATTTT. Protein sequence: CASSQDGQGRNTIYF.

The chain uses TRBV5-1 and TRBJ1-2, with D maybe TRBD1 (6 bases). This CDR3 is built from 14 residues. CDR1 SGHRS and CDR2 YFSETQ come from the germline V gene. Trimming stripped 1 base from V and 6 bases from J, with 13 bases between. The CDR3 DNA sequence: TGCGCCAGCAGCTTGCTTGCAGGGGAGAATGGCTACACCTTC. Its translation is CASSLLAGENGYTF.

The chain has TRBV6-5 and TRBJ1-1; 8 bases align to TRBD1. The CDR3 covers 15 residues. Germline assignment: CDR1 MNHEY and CDR2 SVGAGI. Germline trimming cut 5 bases from V and 3 bases from J; bases unmatched to any gene: 8. In nucleotides, the CDR3 is TGTGCCAGCAGTCGACCAGGGACAGGTTACACTGAAGCTTTCTTT. It is translated as CASSRPGTGYTEAFF.

This clone was picked up a small number of times. The chain links TRBV6-5 to TRBJ2-5, with D perhaps TRBD1 (5 bases). Trimming removed 2 bases at V and 5 bases at J, with 12 bases between. CDR1 is MNHEY and CDR2 is SVGAGI in the germline V gene. The CDR3 runs 14 residues. Here the CDR3 DNA reads TGTGCCAGCAGTTACAGGGGTCCCCATGAGACCCAGTACTTC. Amino acid sequence: CASSYRGPHETQYF.

This chain uses TRBV18 with TRBJ2-3; 7 bases fit TRBD1. CDR3 length: 15 residues. V trimming: 5 bases; J trimming: 5 bases; junction bases outside the gene matches: 10. Germline loops: CDR1 KGHSH, CDR2 LQKENI. The CDR3 loop reads CASSAGTEKGDTQYF. In DNA form, the CDR3 reads TGTGCCAGCTCAGCCGGGACAGAAAAGGGAGATACGCAGTATTTT.

The rearrangement joins TRBV15 to TRBJ2-3; D is perhaps TRBD1 (6 bases). This CDR3 contains 16 residues. Trimming shortened V by 1 base and J by 1 base, and 12 bases separated the two germline ends. The germline gives CDR1 LNHNV, CDR2 YYDKDF (reference sequence). Written as DNA, the CDR3 is TGTGCCACCAGCAGAGGTGGGGACACCCGCACAGATACGCAGTATTTT. Amino acid sequence: CATSRGGDTRTDTQYF.

Concerning this clone itself: Germline and junction disagree at one end, which may indicate a read error. V is TRBV5-1 and J is TRBJ2-1, with TRBD1 matching 7 bases. In germline, CDR1 is SGHRS, CDR2 YFSETQ. The CDR3 runs to 13 residues. Written as DNA, the CDR3 is TGCACCAGCAGCCGGGACAGCCTCTCGGAGCAGTTCTTC. It codes for CTSSRDSLSEQFF.